These 28 T cell receptor beta chains were all obtained from the same sample, sequenced in a study of blood T cell repertoires in COVID-19. Sequencing used immunoSEQ multiplex PCR; TCRdb keeps in-frame clones, though not all of them. This repertoire shows 80,000 to 85,000 clones, 70% to 85% found once; its top ten account for about 12%. The sequencing input was peripheral blood. These receptors were obtained from a human donor in a cohort sampled during active COVID-19.

The chain employs TRBV2 and TRBJ2-1; TRBD2 matches 10 bases. This CDR3 is 17 amino acids long. Trimming at V came to 3 bases and at J to 7 bases, leaving 12 bases not matched to a gene. Per the germline V gene, CDR1 is SNHLY and CDR2 is FYNNEI. CDR3 sequence: CASSEVLAGDVKNEQFF. The CDR3 nucleotides read TGTGCCAGCAGTGAGGTGCTAGCGGGGGATGTTAAGAATGAGCAGTTCTTC.

With respect to this clone: One end of the junction is discordant with germline, which a read error may explain. The chain combines TRBV5-1 with TRBJ2-2, with TRBD2 matching over 10 bases. This CDR3 spans 16 amino acids. Germline V lookup: CDR1 SGHRS, CDR2 YFSETQ. CDR3 sequence reads: CASSLAGTSAAGELFF. Here the CDR3 DNA reads TGCGCCAGCAGTTTGGCCGGGACTAGCGCTGCCGGGGAGCTGTTTTTT.

This rearrangement joins TRBV9 to TRBJ2-3; 9 nucleotides line up with TRBD2. Germline V gene sequence: CDR1 SGDLS, CDR2 YYNGEE. The V segment lost 3 bases and the J segment 7 bases; nucleotides outside the gene matches: 15. The length of the CDR3 is 17 residues. DNA for the CDR3: TGTGCCAGCAGCGCCTACTCCGGGCGGGGGGGCATGTATACGCAGTATTTT. Translating it yields CASSAYSGRGGMYTQYF. Looking up the rest from reference TRBV9 and TRBJ2-3 gives the full variable domain: DSGVTQTPKHLITATGQRVTLRCSPRSGDLSVYWYQQSLDQGLQFLIQYYNGEERAKGNILERFSAQQFPDLHSELNLSSLELGDSALYFCASSAYSGRGGMYTQYFGPGTRLTVL.

This clone has just one count. V is TRBV4-1 and J is TRBJ1-4; 7 nucleotides line up with TRBD1. The CDR3 sequence is 16 residues long. Per germline, CDR1 MGHRA and CDR2 YSYEKL. Losses at the gene ends were 4 bases for V and 8 bases for J; bases not matched to a gene: 13. CDR3 bases: TGCGCCAGCAGCCTCACTACAGGGGTAAGCGTGGAAAAACTGTTTTTT. Protein sequence: CASSLTTGVSVEKLFF.

This clone appeared a few times. The chain uses TRBV9 and TRBJ2-2; 7 bases align to TRBD1. The CDR3 consists of 16 residues. V lost 3 bases, J lost 5 bases, and 10 bases stayed unmatched. CDR1 SGDLS and CDR2 YYNGEE come from the germline V gene. The CDR3 sequence: CASSGPPGTDTGELFF. The CDR3 DNA reads TGTGCCAGCAGCGGCCCCCCCGGGACAGATACCGGGGAGCTGTTTTTT.

J is TRBJ2-7 and V is TRBV6-5, with D perhaps TRBD2 (6 bases). The CDR3 length is 15 residues. Between the trimmed V and J ends, which lost 10 bases and 0 bases, there was a span of 19 bases. Germline-derived CDR1 and CDR2 are MNHEY and SVGAGI. The CDR3: CATSVTGGASYEQYF. Written as DNA, the CDR3 is TGTGCCACCTCAGTTACGGGCGGGGCCTCCTACGAGCAGTACTTC.

This rearrangement joins TRBV5-1 to TRBJ2-1; the match to TRBD2 covers 8 bases. Trimming at V came to 4 bases and at J to 0 bases, leaving 3 bases not matched to a gene. Germline V gene sequence: CDR1 SGHRS, CDR2 YFSETQ. The length of the CDR3 is 15 residues. In DNA form, the CDR3 reads TGCGCCAGCAGCGTCGCGGGGGGCTCCTACAATGAGCAGTTCTTC. This codes for CASSVAGGSYNEQFF.

This sequence joins TRBV11-1 and TRBJ2-2, with D unresolved. Germline CDR1 and CDR2: SGHAT and FQDESV (reference sequence). The length of the CDR3 is 14 residues. With 3 bases removed from V and 0 bases from J, the gap between germline ends came to 5 bases. The DNA of the CDR3 is TGTGCCAGCAGCTTCGGAGCGAACACCGGGGAGCTGTTTTTT. The encoded protein is CASSFGANTGELFF.

This chain joins TRBV4-2 and TRBJ1-4, with D unresolved. The V gene lost 1 base and the J gene lost 8 bases, with 11 bases spanning the gap. Germline CDR1 reads LGHNA; CDR2 reads YNFKEQ. The CDR3 extends over 14 amino acids. Written as DNA, the CDR3 is TGTGCCAGCAGCCAAGGGAGGACGGCCGAAAAACTGTTTTTT. This sequence encodes CASSQGRTAEKLFF.

V and J are TRBV4-1 and TRBJ2-4, with TRBD1 as a possible D gene (6 bases). The CDR3 has 17 residues. Germline CDR1 MGHRA, CDR2 YSYEKL. Trimming took off 0 bases at V and 0 bases at J, with 12 bases between the two ends. The CDR3 loop reads CASSQESQGPAKNIQYF. The CDR3 nucleotides are TGCGCCAGCAGCCAAGAATCACAGGGCCCAGCCAAAAACATTCAGTACTTC.

The chain is built from TRBV5-8 and TRBJ1-5; 7 bases map to TRBD1. Trimming cost V 7 bases and J 3 bases; bases outside gene matches: 4. In germline, CDR1 is SGHTS, CDR2 YDEGEE. The CDR3 extends over 13 amino acids. Here the CDR3 DNA reads TGTGCCAGCTCGACAGGGTTCAATCAGCCCCAGCATTTT. Translating gives CASSTGFNQPQHF.

The V gene is TRBV10-3, the J gene TRBJ1-1; the D gene is possibly TRBD1 (5 bases). The germline V gene encodes CDR1 ENHRY and CDR2 SYGVKD. The V gene lost 5 bases and the J gene lost 1 base, with 11 bases spanning the gap. The CDR3 is 14 residues long. The chain's CDR3 is CAISRQQENTEAFF. The CDR3 coding sequence is TGTGCCATCAGTCGACAACAGGAGAACACTGAAGCTTTCTTT.

V is TRBV27 and J is TRBJ1-6; 7 bases align to TRBD1. The CDR3 is made up of 15 amino acids. V shed 6 bases and J 6 bases; nucleotides not matched to a gene: 8. CDR1 MNHEY and CDR2 SMNVEV come from the germline V gene (reference sequence). In DNA form, the CDR3 reads TGTGCCAGCAGACCAAGGGGGCAGGGTAATTCACCCCTCCACTTT. Its protein product is CASRPRGQGNSPLHF.

This clone was picked up a small number of times. The chain combines TRBV7-8 with TRBJ1-1; D is unresolved. This CDR3 contains 13 residues. The ends were cut back, 5 bases at V and 5 bases at J, with 12 bases in the middle. Germline V gene sequence: CDR1 SGHVS, CDR2 FQNEAQ. The CDR3, as DNA: TGTGCCAGCAGCCAAACCGACGGGACTGAAGCTTTCTTT. It translates to CASSQTDGTEAFF. The full variable domain, its missing parts supplied by reference TRBV7-8 and TRBJ1-1, is GAGVSQSPRYKVAKRGQDVALRCDPISGHVSLFWYQQALGQGPEFLTYFQNEAQLDKSGLPSDRFFAERPEGSVSTLKIQRTQQEDSAVYLCASSQTDGTEAFFGQGTRLTVV.

The CDR3 DNA is TGCGCCAGCAGCCCAATGGACAGGGAGACGGACACCTTC. This codes for CASSPMDRETDTF. The chain uses TRBV5-1 and TRBJ1-2, with 8 bases identical to TRBD1. CDR3 length: 13 amino acids. Germline-derived CDR1 and CDR2 are SGHRS and YFSETQ. Trimming took 4 bases from V and 12 from J; bases not matched to a gene: 11.

V usage is TRBV7-3 and J usage is TRBJ1-1; tentatively, D is TRBD1 (6 bases). Germline assignment: CDR1 SGHTA and CDR2 FQGTGA. The CDR3 extends over 16 amino acids. V gave up 5 bases and J gave up 7 bases, with 23 bases separating them. CDR3 nucleotides: TGTGCCAGCAGCCTCCAACCAATCAGGGGCGGGGGTGAAGCTTTCTTT. It encodes CASSLQPIRGGGEAFF.

This chain links TRBV7-3 with TRBJ1-6, with D perhaps TRBD1 (5 bases). Per germline, CDR1 SGHTA and CDR2 FQGTGA. The CDR3 sequence is 15 residues long. V was pared by 0 bases and J by 8 bases, with 11 bases between. This CDR3 is CASSLTRGVDSPLHF. As DNA, the CDR3 is TGTGCCAGCAGCTTAACAAGGGGCGTGGATTCACCCCTCCACTTT.

The J gene is TRBJ1-3, the V gene TRBV3-1 (or the pseudogene TRBV3-2), with D maybe TRBD1 (6 bases). Germline V CDR1 and CDR2: LGHDT, YNNKEL (reference sequence). The CDR3 extends over 11 amino acids. This CDR3 is CATGLGNTIYF. The CDR3 nucleotides are TGTGCGACAGGACTTGGAAACACCATATATTTT.

The CDR3 sequence: CASSLRLAGGSDTQYF. The DNA for the CDR3 is TGTGCCAGCAGCTTAAGGCTAGCGGGGGGGTCAGATACGCAGTATTTT. The V call is TRBV11-2, the J call TRBJ2-3; TRBD2 matches at 12 bases. In germline, CDR1 is SGHAT, CDR2 FQNNGV. V lost 2 bases to trimming and J lost 4 bases; unmatched junction nucleotides: 4. The CDR3 spans 16 residues.

The chain combines TRBV5-1 with TRBJ2-2; D gene unclear. Deletions cut 0 bases from V and 2 bases from J, with 11 bases between. The CDR3 runs to 16 residues. Germline CDR1 and CDR2: SGHRS and YFSETQ. The CDR3 region is CASSLVAQANTGELFF. DNA of the CDR3: TGCGCCAGCAGCTTGGTCGCGCAGGCAAACACCGGGGAGCTGTTTTTT.

This chain links TRBV10-2 with TRBJ2-7; the D gene is possibly TRBD1 (6 bases). The CDR3 sequence is 14 residues long. Germline lookup yields CDR1 WSHSY and CDR2 SAAADI. The V end was cut by 3 bases, the J end by 4 bases, with 13 bases between. CDR3 region: CASSDAGDSYEQYF. CDR3 nucleotides: TGCGCCAGCAGTGACGCAGGGGATTCGTACGAGCAGTACTTC.

The chain has TRBV7-9 and TRBJ1-2; D unresolved. The CDR3 has 13 amino acids. Germline-derived CDR1 and CDR2 are SEHNR and FQNEAQ (reference sequence). Trimming cost V 3 bases and J 6 bases, with 11 bases left between them. The CDR3 DNA reads as TGTGCCAGCAGCTTCAGCGGAGAGGATGGCTACACCTTC. This sequence encodes CASSFSGEDGYTF.

The rearrangement links TRBV6-5 to TRBJ2-7; 12 positions match TRBD1. Trimming cost V 3 bases and J 9 bases; bases outside gene matches: 6. CDR1 MNHEY and CDR2 SVGAGI come from the germline V gene. The CDR3 is made up of 14 amino acids. In nucleotides, the CDR3 is TGTGCCAGCAGTTATCGCCCGGGACAGGGGGCGCAGTACTTC. Translated, it gives CASSYRPGQGAQYF.

In its sample, this clone was seen a few times. The V gene is TRBV4-1, the J gene TRBJ2-7; the match to TRBD1 covers 10 bases. Trimming cost V 2 bases and J 3 bases; bases outside gene matches: 4. Germline V lookup: CDR1 MGHRA, CDR2 YSYEKL. The CDR3 covers 15 residues. The CDR3, as DNA: TGCGCCAGCAGCCAACCGGGACAGGGGAGCTACGAGCAGTACTTC. It codes for CASSQPGQGSYEQYF.

The chain links TRBV28 to TRBJ2-7; 8 nucleotides line up with TRBD1. Germline CDR1 and CDR2: MDHEN and SYDVKM. The CDR3 runs 14 residues. Trimming removed 6 bases from V and 3 bases from J; junction bases left unmatched: 7. CDR3 sequence: CASSPTGALYEQYF. The CDR3 DNA reads TGTGCCAGCAGCCCGACAGGGGCTCTCTACGAGCAGTACTTC.

The chain has TRBV4-1 and TRBJ2-7; D call uncertain. Germline values: CDR1 MGHRA, CDR2 YSYEKL. V was shortened by 1 base and J by 0 bases, with 10 bases between the two germline ends. The CDR3 consists of 15 residues. DNA of the CDR3: TGCGCCAGCAGCCAAGTTCTAGAAAACTCCTACGAGCAGTACTTC. It codes for CASSQVLENSYEQYF.

The rearrangement uses TRBV7-2 and TRBJ2-1, with 11 positions matching TRBD2. With V trimmed by 2 bases and J by 4 bases, 7 bases remained unmatched. The CDR3 covers 17 residues. Per germline, CDR1 SGHTA and CDR2 FQGNSA. The CDR3 region has the DNA TGTGCCAGCAGCTTATTGGGACTAGCGGCCCGGTACAATGAGCAGTTCTTC. This encodes CASSLLGLAARYNEQFF.

This clone counts as medium-sized (0.01 to 0.1%). CDR3 residues: CASSSNRDSPLHF. CDR3 in DNA: TGCGCCAGCAGTAGCAACAGGGATTCACCCCTCCACTTT. V and J are TRBV10-1 and TRBJ1-6, with D tentatively TRBD1 (6 bases). CDR3 length: 13 amino acids. The germline V and J ends were trimmed by 5 bases and 8 bases, with 10 bases remaining between them. The germline V gene encodes CDR1 WNHNN and CDR2 SYGVQD (reference sequence).